This T cell receptor beta chain appears in the sequencing data of a study of shared clonotypes between healthy human individuals (dated by TCRdb to the early 2020s). Study-level background: A few men and two women, aged 18 to 49 years, made up the cohort. Per donor, three plates each were used for CD4 naive and CD4 memory, two for CD8 naive, and one for CD8 memory. To estimate repertoire size and how much clonotype sharing occurs between individuals, the study deeply sequenced the blood TCR repertoires of five healthy adults. Different laboratories and diverse techniques were used to prepare libraries and sequence TCR repertoires, to increase sequencing depth and limit assay-specific biases. Each donor's leukapheresis produced roughly between about 0.9 and 9.5 billion PBMCs. Study-wide findings and limitations: Across a few donors, roughly 5% of naive CD4, roughly 3.5% of naive CD8, 2.3% of memory CD4, and approximately 0.4% of memory CD8 clonotypes were shared. Naive subsets generally had larger estimated clonotype richness than memory subsets. Sampling was limited to blood, and TCR repertoires in tissue likely differ from TCR repertoires in blood. Higher generation probabilities were observed for clonotypes shared by all four sorted-subset donors than for non-shared clonotypes. Because the study included a small number of donors, the genetic and exposure-history diversity represented was limited. Pairwise subsampling indicated that sequencing depth was expected to affect the degree of clonotype sharing among donors. Incomplete sequencing was indicated by rarefaction of sorted-subset datasets, despite the large sequencing depth.

Using the deep immunoSEQ assay, multiplex PCR amplified TCR CDR3 regions from genomic DNA. Extracted genomic DNA from each cell subset was distributed evenly across all wells of several immunoSEQ 96-well plates, and each plate was treated as a replicate. For sorted subsets, about 200 ng genomic DNA, equal to 30,000 to 35,000 T cell genomes, was loaded into each replicate PCR. Purified libraries were measured with a Qubit 3.0 fluorometer, size-checked on a Bioanalyzer 2100, and measured again with the KAPA Library Quantification kit. Every immunoSEQ 96-well plate was sequenced on a separate single-read 150-cycle Illumina NextSeq 550 flow cell. The paper's data handling went like this. Because the immunoSEQ output included only junctional sequences and no quality scores, the filtering could not be the same as the filtering used for full-length reads. To assign V/J genes and CDR3, sequences were annotated against IMGT germline references using PyIR, a Python wrapper for IgBLAST v1.9. Reads with weak V/J assignments (E-value above 1e-6), missing CDR3, stop codons, out-of-frame junctions, or ambiguous translated residues were removed. V3J clonotypes were defined as sequences sharing an identical inferred V gene, J gene, and CDR3 amino acid sequence. Percentage overlap between repertoires was computed as shared unique clonotypes divided by the size of the smaller repertoire. Richness of each repertoire was evaluated using RTK rarefaction, the Chao1 estimator, and Recon v2.1 estimates of unobserved clonotypes. OLGA was used to compute generation probabilities for all TCRbeta clonotypes that the gDNA method yielded from four donors. Drawn from immuneACCESS, this table holds only the in-frame rearrangements with V and J called that TCRdb kept. Clones are partly lost; checked studies trace under half to an unresolved V gene and leave the rest unexplained. V, J and clone size are those of that table, while D and trimming were read from the DNA. Recorded for this sample are roughly 650,000 clones; more than 95% of them occurred a single time. In total, the top ten clones hold around 0.06% of the sample.

Remarks on this clone: Its target antigen remains unknown. Base qualities were left out, and no much larger clone turns up one base away.

A distance of 15 bases separates the germline ends of V and J, which lose 0 bases and 1 base respectively. Counted from cysteine to phenylalanine, this CDR3 has 17 amino acids. The read is trimmed to its CDR3 DNA, 51 bases read in frame from base 1. CDR1 LNHDA and CDR2 SQIVND were looked up in the germline V gene (reference sequence). Donors were healthy HIV-negative adults with no recently reported acute infections or vaccinations. Every donor was a Caucasian adult living in Nashville, Tennessee, USA. CD4+ T cells were enriched by magnetic negative selection, after which naive cells were positively selected on CD45RA and the negative fraction was taken as the memory subset. Blood was obtained by leukapheresis, after which PBMCs were separated by Ficoll-Histopaque density gradient centrifugation and cryopreserved in liquid nitrogen vapor phase. Analytical flow cytometry was used to check the purity and quantity of each magnetically sorted T cell population. Each sorted fraction had its genomic DNA isolated and then quantified by UV absorbance on a Nanodrop 2000c.

Rearrangement joined TRBV19 to TRBJ2-5; the D gene is perhaps TRBD1, from 6 matching bases. The TCR originated in a woman under 40 in good health. The sample consisted of naive CD4+ T cells sorted from blood. This sample's cell subset or site label indicates: CD45RA+ positively selected. The CDR3 reads as follows: CASSIDLRGPLQETQYF. The nucleotide sequence reads as follows: TGTGCCAGTAGTATAGACCTCAGGGGACCCCTCCAAGAGACCCAGTACTTC.